A single TCR beta chain is shown here with its context. The data were produced by immunoSEQ multiplex PCR, yet TCRdb's version contains in-frame clones alone and is incomplete. The data hold about 70,000 clones, with more than 85% observed a single time. Germline V CDR1 and CDR2: SGHRS, YFSETQ. The ends lost 5 bases at V and 8 bases at J; junction bases unmatched: 4. The CDR3 is 13 amino acids. The sample is drawn from a study of technical replicates of blood from a handful of donors. V gene TRBV5-1 combines with J gene TRBJ2-2; 9 bases map to TRBD2. The sequence came from a human donor in good health. Source material: T cells isolated from PBMCs. The CDR3 here is CASRASGIGELFF. The CDR3, as DNA: TGCGCCAGCAGAGCTAGCGGGATTGGGGAGCTGTTTTTT.